This T cell receptor (beta chain) was retrieved from a study of OX40 agonist ivuxolimab in advanced cancers. About the study: Patients received the agonistic anti-OX40 (CD134) antibody ivuxolimab. Patients assigned to dose escalation were diagnosed with hepatocellular carcinoma, melanoma, renal cell or head and neck cancer. Antecedent anti-PD-1, anti-PD-L1 or anti-CTLA-4 therapy was permissible, with around 40% having received some.

Germline V gene data show CDR1 as MNHNS and CDR2 as SASEGT. This CDR3 comprises 15 residues. The V gene end was trimmed by 6 bases and the J gene end by 2 bases; junction bases not matched to a gene: 2. Some clones are missing from TCRdb's copy, which holds only in-frame ones; the method was immunoSEQ multiplex PCR. The data show about 26,000 clones, approximately 79% seen once. This TCR was recovered from an adult with an advanced solid tumor such as melanoma, head and neck, liver or kidney cancer. This sequence joins TRBV6-1 and TRBJ1-4, with 11 positions matching TRBD1. Here the sequenced sample was CD4+ or CD8+ T cells sorted from blood, taken in a trial of the OX40 agonist ivuxolimab. CDR3 coding DNA: TGTGCCAGCAGGGGGACAGGGGGGACTAATGAAAAACTGTTTTTT. This translates into CASRGTGGTNEKLFF.